These 10 T cell receptor beta chains came from one sample sequenced in a study of T cells in Graves' hyperthyroidism and ophthalmopathy. Template material for amplifying TCR beta CDR3 regions consisted of RNA transcripts. First-round RT-PCR with HTBI primers amplified the TCR CDR3 region. One entry per CDR3 protein, called by TCRdb with MiXCR from the multiplex PCR reads. The table includes a few hundred thousand distinct CDR3 sequences, approximately 17% detected once. The specimen sequenced was blood. Receptors were obtained from a man between 18 and 35 years old with Graves' ophthalmopathy.

In this sample, this clonotype turned up many times. The J gene is TRBJ1-1, the V gene TRBV5-1; the match to TRBD1 covers 8 bases. Germline CDR1 is SGHRS and CDR2 is YFSETQ. J gave up 0 bases and V 0 bases, and 10 bases lay outside the gene matches. The CDR3 totals 18 residues. Written as DNA, the CDR3 is TGCGCCAGCAGCTTGGTAGGACAGGGCTGGTCCATGAACACTGAAGCTTTCTTT. It translates to CASSLVGQGWSMNTEAFF.

This clonotype occurred many times. CDR3 nucleotides: TGTGCCAGCAGTGAAAAAGGAGGACTGTTTTTT. This encodes CASSEKGGLFF. The chain couples TRBV2 to TRBJ1-4; D is ambiguous. This CDR3 has 11 amino acids. Germline CDR1 reads SNHLY; CDR2 reads FYNNEI. V was trimmed by 2 bases and J by 13 bases, leaving 8 bases between them.

This clonotype has just a few counts. This sequence joins TRBV14 and TRBJ2-3; D unclear. V lost 4 bases and J 2 bases, leaving 7 bases between the germline ends. Germline V gene lookup returns CDR1 SGHDN and CDR2 FVKESK. This CDR3 is built from 13 residues. The CDR3 nucleotides are TGTGCCAGCAGCCCCCTCATCACAGATACGCAGTATTTT. This gives the protein CASSPLITDTQYF.

In this sample, this clonotype turned up a few times. The V call is TRBV29-1, the J call TRBJ1-2; D gene ambiguous. CDR1 is SQVTM and CDR2 is ANQGSEA in the germline V gene. This CDR3 is built from 13 residues. Trimming stripped 6 bases from V and 0 bases from J, with 11 bases between. CDR3 residues: CSVPASTNYGYTF. The CDR3 nucleotides are TGCAGCGTGCCCGCCAGCACTAACTATGGCTACACCTTC.

Ten or more counts support this clonotype. This chain links TRBV2 with TRBJ2-3, with no clear D. This CDR3 has 14 residues. Trimming pared 10 bases from V and 0 bases from J, leaving 14 bases between. Germline assignment: CDR1 SNHLY and CDR2 FYNNEI. In DNA form, the CDR3 reads TGTGCCACCTCCGTGGCGGTTAGCACAGATACGCAGTATTTT. Translation gives CATSVAVSTDTQYF.

The count of this clonotype is one. This sequence joins TRBV7-3 and TRBJ2-3; 16 bases agree with TRBD2. V dropped 5 bases and J dropped 0; count of bases not matched to a gene: 11. This CDR3 has 20 amino acids. Per the germline V gene, CDR1 is SGHTA and CDR2 is FQGTGA. The chain's CDR3 is CASSETGTSGGAKSTDTQYF. Here the CDR3 DNA reads TGTGCCAGCAGCGAAACCGGGACTAGCGGGGGGGCAAAAAGCACAGATACGCAGTATTTT.

This clonotype was detected many times. The chain carries TRBV20-1 and TRBJ2-3; a weak D match, TRBD2 (6 bases). The CDR3 sequence is 14 residues long. Germline CDR1 is DFQATT and CDR2 is SNEGSKA (reference sequence). V gave up 8 bases and J gave up 4 bases, with 19 bases separating them. CDR3 sequence reads: CSSNLPGGPDTQYF. The CDR3 region has the DNA TGCAGTTCCAATCTTCCCGGGGGTCCAGATACGCAGTATTTT.

The chain links TRBV19 to TRBJ2-1, with TRBD1 identical over 9 bases. V trimming: 6 bases; J trimming: 8 bases; junction bases outside the gene matches: 11. The CDR3 has 15 amino acids. Germline CDR1 LNHDA, CDR2 SQIVND (reference sequence). This CDR3 reads CASRPDRGFSDEQFF. CDR3 DNA: TGTGCCAGTAGACCGGACAGGGGTTTTAGTGATGAGCAGTTCTTC.

Concerning this clonotype: This may be a read error, as it is one base from a much larger clone. The CDR3: CASSAATYSNQPQHF. DNA for the CDR3: TGTGCCAGCAGCGCCGCTACTTATAGCAATCAGCCCCAGCATTTT. The V call is TRBV7-6, the J call TRBJ1-5, with D hard to call. The V and J ends lost 5 bases and 0 bases respectively, with 11 bases between them. The CDR3 consists of 15 residues. The germline CDR1 and CDR2 sequences are SGHVS and FNYEAQ.

In its sample, this clonotype was seen many times. J is TRBJ1-2 and V is TRBV29-1; 8 positions match TRBD1. The CDR3 has 13 amino acids. The J segment lost 7 bases and the V segment lost 7 bases, leaving 11 bases of the junction unmatched. Germline-derived CDR1 and CDR2 are SQVTM and ANQGSEA. The CDR3 loop is CSATGQGSSGYTF. The CDR3 coding sequence is TGCAGCGCTACCGGACAGGGTTCGAGTGGCTACACCTTC.